This T cell receptor beta chain is from a study of T cell repertoires in cytomegalovirus infection (dated by TCRdb to the late 2010s). Notes on the research overall: Donor HLA type was relevant to the analysis, because carriage of CMV infection together with the matching HLA type was indicated by public TCR beta signatures.

The CDR3 numbers 15 residues from cysteine through phenylalanine. Only the CDR3 part of the read is kept: 45 bases, read in frame from the first base. At the junction V is shortened by 4 bases and J by 4 bases; bases outside the gene matches: 5. The germline V gene encodes CDR1 MDHEN and CDR2 SYDVKM. Sequencer: Illumina HiSeq 1500. TCRdb reanalyzed the raw reads on its own, using fastp at Q25 for trimming and MiXCR for clone calling, and kept in-frame beta chains. Merged by CDR3 protein, the rows form single entries marked with the most common genes and DNA. The table for this sample lists around 280,000 distinct CDR3 sequences; roughly 13% of them were counted only once. The top ten clones comprise roughly 8.7% of the sample. Study-wide conclusions, independent of this receptor: Cumulative frequency of public TCR beta family members discriminated carriers of CMV infection plus the relevant HLA type in this cohort and an independent approximately 370-donor cohort. The ex vivo response was dominated by HLA-C-restricted CMV-specific TCR beta clonotypes, which also provided the single most frequent clonotype in two of eight donors.

For this clonotype: The target of this receptor is not known. Within one base of it there is no much larger clone, and no base qualities were kept.

The specimen was PBMCs. The source is a human donor in good health (CMV status not recorded). Some clones in this sample may be carry-over from other donors' samples. The chain joins TRBV28 to TRBJ2-5; TRBD2 fits 11 bases in the junction. This receptor carries the CDR3 CASSSLAGGIETQYF. Read as DNA, the sequence is TGTGCCAGCAGTTCCCTAGCGGGAGGTATAGAGACCCAGTACTTC.